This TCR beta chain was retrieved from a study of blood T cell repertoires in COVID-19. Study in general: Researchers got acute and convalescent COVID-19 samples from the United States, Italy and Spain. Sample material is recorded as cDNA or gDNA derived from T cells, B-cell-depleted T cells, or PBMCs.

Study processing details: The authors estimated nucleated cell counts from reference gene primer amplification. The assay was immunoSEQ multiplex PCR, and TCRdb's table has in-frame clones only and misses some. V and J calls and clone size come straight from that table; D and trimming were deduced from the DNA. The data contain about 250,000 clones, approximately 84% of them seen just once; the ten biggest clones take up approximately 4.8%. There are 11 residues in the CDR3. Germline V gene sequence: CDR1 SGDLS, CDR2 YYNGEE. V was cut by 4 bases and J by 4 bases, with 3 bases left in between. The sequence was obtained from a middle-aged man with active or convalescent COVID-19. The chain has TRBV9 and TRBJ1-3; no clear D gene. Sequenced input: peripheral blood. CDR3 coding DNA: TGTGCCAGCAGCCCAGGAAACACCATATATTTT. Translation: CASSPGNTIYF. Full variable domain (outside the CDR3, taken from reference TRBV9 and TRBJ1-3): DSGVTQTPKHLITATGQRVTLRCSPRSGDLSVYWYQQSLDQGLQFLIQYYNGEERAKGNILERFSAQQFPDLHSELNLSSLELGDSALYFCASSPGNTIYFGEGSWLTVV.